A single sample is the source of the 19 T cell receptor beta chains below, sequenced in a study of blood T cell repertoires in COVID-19. This table comes from immunoSEQ multiplex PCR, and its TCRdb copy is limited to in-frame clones, with some not included. The repertoire consists of 80,000 to 95,000 clones, with about four fifths occurring once and the leading ten covering around 19%. Sequencing was carried out using peripheral blood. The source is a woman aged 80 or over with active or convalescent COVID-19.

This clone was seen a handful of times. The chain couples TRBV11-2 to TRBJ2-1; 11 bases are shared with TRBD2. V dropped 1 base and J dropped 4; count of bases not matched to a gene: 3. The CDR3 runs to 16 residues. CDR1 and CDR2 (germline): SGHAT, FQNNGV. The CDR3 loop is CASSLGSGGVYNEQFF. CDR3 nucleotide sequence: TGTGCCAGCAGCTTAGGTAGCGGGGGGGTATACAATGAGCAGTTCTTC.

The chain is built from TRBV6-2 or TRBV6-3 and TRBJ2-1, with a weak D call TRBD2 (5 bases). This CDR3 has 14 amino acids. Trimming pared 5 bases from V and 3 bases from J, leaving 11 bases between. Germline V gives CDR1 MNHEY, CDR2 SVGEGT. In DNA form, the CDR3 reads TGTGCCAGCAGTCCGGACTTCCTCTACAATGAGCAGTTCTTC. Encoded protein: CASSPDFLYNEQFF.

This clone appeared a few times. The chain recombines TRBV2 with TRBJ1-2, with TRBD1 identical over 7 bases. Germline assignment: CDR1 SNHLY and CDR2 FYNNEI. With V trimmed by 6 bases and J by 5 bases, 9 bases remained unmatched. The CDR3 covers 14 residues. CDR3 amino acids: CASSPGTDLYGYTF. As DNA, the CDR3 is TGTGCCAGCAGCCCCGGGACAGATCTTTATGGCTACACCTTC.

V is TRBV13 and J is TRBJ1-4; 7 nucleotides match TRBD1. V lost 5 bases, J lost 8 bases, and 8 bases stayed unmatched. CDR1 PRHDT and CDR2 FYEKMQ come from the germline V gene (reference sequence). This CDR3 is 14 amino acids long. The CDR3 region has the DNA TGTGCCAGCAGCCTCAGGGGGGCGGTCGAAAAACTGTTTTTT. It encodes CASSLRGAVEKLFF.

Concerning this clone itself: A junction boundary mismatches the germline segment, possibly from a read error. J is TRBJ1-1 and V is TRBV29-1, with a possible D match to TRBD1 (6 bases). The CDR3 covers 12 residues. CDR1 SQVTM and CDR2 ANQGSEA come from the germline V gene. The CDR3 sequence: CSGEQGKVEAFF. The CDR3 nucleotides read TGCAGCGGTGAACAGGGAAAGGTTGAAGCTTTCTTT.

The chain is built from TRBV6-2 or TRBV6-3 and TRBJ1-1; 9 positions agree with TRBD1. CDR3 length equals 16 residues. V dropped 4 bases and J dropped 0; count of bases not matched to a gene: 6. CDR1 and CDR2 from the germline V gene are MNHEY and SVGEGT. In DNA form, the CDR3 reads TGTGCCAGCAGTTGGGACAGGGTACTCATGAACACTGAAGCTTTCTTT. Protein sequence: CASSWDRVLMNTEAFF.

This clone has just one count. The chain couples TRBV9 to TRBJ2-3; 12 bases map to TRBD2. The CDR3 has 15 amino acids. V shed 5 bases, J shed 5 bases, and the junction held 6 bases outside the gene matches. Germline CDR1 and CDR2: SGDLS and YYNGEE. CDR3 sequence reads: CASSLGGLAGDTQYF. DNA for the CDR3: TGTGCCAGCAGTCTGGGGGGACTAGCGGGAGATACGCAGTATTTT.

This sequence joins TRBV6-5 and TRBJ2-2, with TRBD2 as a possible D gene (6 bases). Looked up from germline, CDR1 is MNHEY and CDR2 is SVGAGI. V was trimmed by 7 bases and J by 0 bases, leaving 9 bases between them. This CDR3 spans 14 amino acids. The CDR3 DNA is TGTGCCAGCACGTTAGCGGCGAACACCGGGGAGCTGTTTTTT. Its protein product is CASTLAANTGELFF.

The gene calls are TRBV6-2 or TRBV6-3 and TRBJ2-5, with D tentatively TRBD2 (7 bases). V was clipped by 6 bases and J by 6 bases, with 23 bases between them. CDR1 and CDR2 (germline): MNHEY, SVGEGT. The CDR3 has 16 residues. In DNA, the CDR3 is TGTGCCAGCAGCCCCCCGGGGGGCACCTCCGAAAAGACCCAGTACTTC. This gives the protein CASSPPGGTSEKTQYF.

The chain employs TRBV7-2 and TRBJ1-2; unclear D gene. The ends were cut back, 6 bases at V and 5 bases at J, with 16 bases in the middle. The CDR3 totals 14 residues. Germline assignment: CDR1 SGHTA and CDR2 FQGNSA. CDR3 loop: CASSNPGALYGYTF. CDR3 DNA sequence: TGTGCCAGCAGTAACCCGGGAGCTCTTTATGGCTACACCTTC.

This chain uses TRBV18 with TRBJ1-4; D possibly corresponds to TRBD1 (5 bases). The CDR3 loop spans 16 amino acids. Germline V gene sequence: CDR1 KGHSH, CDR2 LQKENI. The V end lost 3 bases, the J end lost 4 bases, and 15 bases lay between the germline ends. CDR3 bases: TGTGCCAGCTCACCCGACCCGAGGGGAGGTAATGAAAAACTGTTTTTT. Amino acids: CASSPDPRGGNEKLFF.

In regard to this clone: Compared with germline, one end of the junction differs, possibly owing to a read error. The V gene is TRBV7-7, the J gene TRBJ2-5; tentative D call: TRBD2 (5 bases). Germline CDR1 SSHAT, CDR2 FNYEAQ (reference sequence). This CDR3 contains 12 residues. This CDR3 reads CASSQDRGTQYF. CDR3 nucleotides: TGTGCTAGCAGCCAGGATCGGGGGACCCAGTACTTC.

V and J are TRBV25-1 and TRBJ1-2; maybe TRBD1 (5 bases). The CDR3 loop spans 12 amino acids. Trimming shortened V by 6 bases and J by 4 bases, and 9 bases separated the two germline ends. Germline CDR1 is MGHDK and CDR2 is SYGVNS. DNA for the CDR3: TGTGCCAGCAGGGGGCAGGGCTATGGCTACACCTTC. Translating it yields CASRGQGYGYTF.

This rearrangement joins TRBV7-3 to TRBJ2-3; TRBD2 aligns across 10 bases. The V segment lost 2 bases and the J segment 4 bases; nucleotides outside the gene matches: 3. CDR3 size: 15 residues. Germline loops: CDR1 SGHTA, CDR2 FQGTGA. The CDR3 nucleotides read TGTGCCAGCAGCTTACTAGCGGGGGCCGCAGATACGCAGTATTTT. It translates to CASSLLAGAADTQYF.

The J gene is TRBJ2-2, the V gene TRBV30; TRBD2 might be the D (5 bases). The CDR3 contains 13 residues. V lost 2 bases and J 2 bases, leaving 6 bases between the germline ends. In germline, CDR1 is GTSNPN, CDR2 SVGIG (reference sequence). CDR3 sequence reads: CAWSPGNTGELFF. Written as DNA, the CDR3 is TGTGCCTGGAGTCCGGGAAACACCGGGGAGCTGTTTTTT. Drawing the rest from reference TRBV30 and TRBJ2-2, the complete variable domain is SQTIHQWPATLVQPVGSPLSLECTVEGTSNPNLYWYRQAAGRGLQLLFYSVGIGQISSEVPQNLSASRPQDRQFILSSKKLLLSDSGFYLCAWSPGNTGELFFGEGSRLTVL.

The DNA for the CDR3 is TGTGCCAGCAGCTTAGACGGGTACAATGAGCAGTTCTTC. The encoded protein is CASSLDGYNEQFF. The chain joins TRBV11-3 to TRBJ2-1; D gene ambiguous. The CDR3 is 13 amino acids. V was clipped by 0 bases and J by 4 bases, with 4 bases between them. The germline CDR1 and CDR2 sequences are SGHNT and YENEEA.

The J gene is TRBJ2-2, the V gene TRBV3-1 (or the pseudogene TRBV3-2); no firm D call. Trimming stripped 1 base from V and 6 bases from J, with 9 bases between. This CDR3 is built from 14 residues. Germline CDR1 and CDR2: LGHDT and YNNKEL (reference sequence). The CDR3 DNA follows: TGTGCCAGCAGCCAAGGGCTAGTATCCGGGGAGCTGTTTTTT. Protein sequence: CASSQGLVSGELFF.

The table lists this clone with a count of one. The CDR3 sequence: CASRVDRAFDTQYF. The CDR3 bases are TGTGCCAGCAGGGTAGACAGGGCGTTTGATACGCAGTATTTT. The chain is built from TRBV2 and TRBJ2-3, with 7 bases fitting TRBD1. Trimming removed 6 bases from V and 6 bases from J; junction bases left unmatched: 9. In germline, CDR1 is SNHLY, CDR2 FYNNEI. The CDR3 is 14 amino acids.

J is TRBJ2-7 and V is TRBV5-1; 11 bases are a match to TRBD1. After removal of 4 bases from V and 1 base from J, the junction contained 4 bases not matched to a gene. Germline V lookup: CDR1 SGHRS, CDR2 YFSETQ. This CDR3 region has 15 residues. CDR3 sequence reads: CASSGGTGGSYEQYF. The CDR3 region has the DNA TGCGCCAGCAGCGGCGGGACAGGGGGTTCCTACGAGCAGTACTTC. The variable domain in full, completed from reference TRBV5-1 and TRBJ2-7, reads KAGVTQTPRYLIKTRGQQVTLSCSPISGHRSVSWYQQTPGQGLQFLFEYFSETQRNKGNFPGRFSGRQFSNSRSEMNVSTLELGDSALYLCASSGGTGGSYEQYFGPGTRLTVT.